Following are 25 T cell receptor beta chains from one sample sequenced in a study of beta chain features in type 1 diabetes. Reverse transcribing all isolated RNA meant expressed TCRB transcripts were sequenced. The data were produced by immunoSEQ multiplex PCR, yet TCRdb's version contains in-frame clones alone and is incomplete. The table has over 350,000 clones, over 13% seen once. The sample consisted of naive CD4+ T cells from blood. These receptors originate from a woman younger than 30 in good health.

This clone has just a few counts. The chain has TRBV7-2 and TRBJ1-2; 7 nucleotides agree with TRBD1. There are 13 residues in the CDR3. Germline-derived CDR1 and CDR2 are SGHTA and FQGNSA. J was trimmed by 8 bases and V by 5 bases; bases with no gene match: 8. The CDR3 DNA reads as TGTGCCAGCAGCCAAGGGACAGAGGAAGGCTACACCTTC. Protein sequence: CASSQGTEEGYTF.

The genes are TRBV7-9 and TRBJ1-3, with a tentative D call TRBD1 (6 bases). The CDR3 has 13 residues. The V and J ends lost 10 bases and 5 bases respectively, with 15 bases between them. The germline CDR1 and CDR2 sequences are SEHNR and FQNEAQ (reference sequence). CDR3 residues: CAIPQQGRNTIYF. The CDR3 DNA is TGTGCCATCCCCCAGCAGGGGAGAAACACCATATATTTT.

This clone showed up just a few times. V is TRBV12-5 and J is TRBJ1-5; D is possibly TRBD1 (5 bases). The CDR3 has 12 amino acids. Germline CDR1 and CDR2: LGHNT and FRNRAP. Trimming shortened V by 7 bases and J by 5 bases, and 9 bases separated the two germline ends. The CDR3 sequence: CASAPGDQPQHF. CDR3 nucleotide sequence: TGTGCTAGTGCCCCGGGGGATCAGCCCCAGCATTTT.

This clone was observed a handful of times. This chain uses TRBV12-5 with TRBJ2-1, with a possible D match to TRBD2 (6 bases). V was clipped by 3 bases and J by 12 bases, with 12 bases between them. The length of the CDR3 is 12 residues. Germline lookup yields CDR1 LGHNT and CDR2 FRNRAP. The CDR3 region has the DNA TGTGCTAGTGGTTTAGATACCGGGAGGCAGTTCTTC. It encodes CASGLDTGRQFF.

V is TRBV9 and J is TRBJ1-2; 8 nucleotides match TRBD1. The CDR3 consists of 14 residues. Germline values: CDR1 SGDLS, CDR2 YYNGEE. The V segment lost 4 bases and the J segment 7 bases; nucleotides outside the gene matches: 9. The CDR3 region is CASSTGQGSAGYTF. In DNA form, the CDR3 reads TGTGCCAGCAGCACTGGACAGGGATCGGCTGGCTACACCTTC.

The chain links TRBV30 to TRBJ2-1; D is uncertain. The CDR3 loop spans 12 amino acids. Germline V CDR1 and CDR2: GTSNPN, SVGIG (reference sequence). V was pared by 4 bases and J by 6 bases, with 10 bases between. The CDR3 protein is CAWTNSSNEQFF. In DNA, the CDR3 is TGTGCCTGGACCAATTCTAGCAATGAGCAGTTCTTC. Combining the CDR3 with reference TRBV30 and TRBJ2-1 gives the whole variable domain SQTIHQWPATLVQPVGSPLSLECTVEGTSNPNLYWYRQAAGRGLQLLFYSVGIGQISSEVPQNLSASRPQDRQFILSSKKLLLSDSGFYLCAWTNSSNEQFFGPGTRLTVL.

This clone was seen a few times. The chain couples TRBV11-3 to TRBJ2-2; D may be TRBD1 (6 bases). V dropped 5 bases and J dropped 7 bases, with 14 bases sitting between them. This CDR3 is built from 14 residues. Germline V CDR1 and CDR2: SGHNT, YENEEA. The DNA of the CDR3 is TGTGCCAGCAGCAGGACAGCCCTCAGCGGGGAGCTGTTTTTT. Residues: CASSRTALSGELFF.

This chain uses TRBV27 with TRBJ2-1; 8 bases agree with TRBD2. V lost 5 bases to trimming and J lost 0 bases; unmatched junction nucleotides: 9. Germline V lookup: CDR1 MNHEY, CDR2 SMNVEV (reference sequence). The CDR3 runs to 17 residues. The CDR3 DNA reads as TGTGCCAGCAGTCTCACTAGCGGCCAAAGCTCCTACAATGAGCAGTTCTTC. The encoded protein is CASSLTSGQSSYNEQFF.

This clone was counted between two and nine times. The rearrangement joins TRBV5-1 to TRBJ2-1, with 8 bases fitting TRBD1. The CDR3 spans 14 residues. V lost 0 bases to trimming and J lost 6 bases; unmatched junction nucleotides: 2. The germline CDR1 and CDR2 sequences are SGHRS and YFSETQ. This chain's CDR3 is CASSLDTGGNEQFF. In nucleotides, the CDR3 is TGCGCCAGCAGCTTGGATACAGGGGGCAATGAGCAGTTCTTC.

This clone was detected only a few times. The gene calls are TRBV30 and TRBJ2-1; 13 positions match TRBD2. From germline, CDR1 is GTSNPN and CDR2 SVGIG (reference sequence). With 2 bases clipped from V and 4 bases from J, the junction kept 5 bases outside the gene matches. This CDR3 contains 16 residues. The CDR3 DNA is TGTGCCTGGAGTCCAGCGGGACTAGCGGGATACAATGAGCAGTTCTTC. Amino acids: CAWSPAGLAGYNEQFF.

This chain links TRBV7-9 with TRBJ2-7, with 11 positions matching TRBD1. This CDR3 has 17 amino acids. Trimming at V came to 3 bases and at J to 5 bases, leaving 12 bases not matched to a gene. Germline V gene data show CDR1 as SEHNR and CDR2 as FQNEAQ (reference sequence). The CDR3 protein is CASSLHRRTGGVDEQYF. The CDR3 DNA reads as TGTGCCAGCAGCTTGCATCGGAGGACAGGGGGCGTGGACGAGCAGTACTTC.

The chain carries TRBV7-9 and TRBJ1-2; TRBD1 might be the D (6 bases). Germline V CDR1 and CDR2: SEHNR, FQNEAQ (reference sequence). V was cut by 1 base and J by 2 bases, with 8 bases left in between. This CDR3 has 14 residues. The CDR3 DNA is TGTGCCAGCAGCTTAGGACAGGTGAACTATGGCTACACCTTC. Its protein is CASSLGQVNYGYTF. The complete variable domain, with remaining parts taken from reference TRBV7-9 and TRBJ1-2, reads DTGVSQNPRHKITKRGQNVTFRCDPISEHNRLYWYRQTLGQGPEFLTYFQNEAQLEKSRLLSDRFSAERPKGSFSTLEIQRTEQGDSAMYLCASSLGQVNYGYTFGSGTRLTVV.

This clone was observed a few times. V and J are TRBV6-5 and TRBJ2-3, with 9 bases identical to TRBD2. Germline lookup yields CDR1 MNHEY and CDR2 SVGAGI. With 5 bases clipped from V and 7 bases from J, the junction kept 10 bases outside the gene matches. The CDR3 sequence is 15 residues long. The CDR3 loop reads CASSNPGLASNTQYF. The CDR3 region has the DNA TGTGCCAGCAGTAACCCGGGACTAGCTTCGAATACGCAGTATTTT.

This clone was counted between two and nine times. The chain couples TRBV29-1 to TRBJ2-7; maybe TRBD2 (5 bases). Germline V gene sequence: CDR1 SQVTM, CDR2 ANQGSEA. V lost 5 bases and J lost 0, with 11 bases in between. The CDR3 sequence is 13 residues long. CDR3 bases: TGCAGCGTTATGGAGCGGTACTCCTACGAGCAGTACTTC. It specifies CSVMERYSYEQYF.

The chain recombines TRBV5-4 with TRBJ2-1, with TRBD2 matching over 10 bases. Trimming removed 1 base from V and 10 bases from J; junction bases left unmatched: 5. Germline-derived CDR1 and CDR2 are SGHNT and YYREEE (reference sequence). This CDR3 spans 14 amino acids. The CDR3 protein is CASSLPSGRGEQFF. The CDR3 coding sequence is TGTGCCAGCAGCTTGCCTAGCGGGAGAGGGGAGCAGTTCTTC.

The sample holds a few counts of this clone. This chain links TRBV30 with TRBJ1-5; 7 positions agree with TRBD1. CDR1 is GTSNPN, CDR2 SVGIG, per germline (reference sequence). The V segment lost 4 bases and the J segment 10 bases; nucleotides outside the gene matches: 13. The CDR3 has 14 residues. CDR3 sequence: CAWTEGGHVSPQHF. CDR3 DNA sequence: TGTGCCTGGACGGAAGGGGGCCATGTCAGCCCCCAGCATTTT.

A few counts support this clone. The genes are TRBV29-1 and TRBJ1-4; 10 bases map to TRBD1. This CDR3 region has 15 residues. Looked up from germline, CDR1 is SQVTM and CDR2 is ANQGSEA. V dropped 1 base and J dropped 5; count of bases not matched to a gene: 4. CDR3 coding DNA: TGCAGCGTTGAAGGACAGGGGGCCGGGAATGAAAAACTGTTTTTT. Protein: CSVEGQGAGNEKLFF.

This rearrangement joins TRBV28 to TRBJ2-1; D uncertain. CDR3 length equals 11 residues. V lost 2 bases, J lost 7 bases, and 3 bases lay in between. The V gene's germline CDR1 is MDHEN and CDR2 SYDVKM. The CDR3 here is CASSLANEQFF. The DNA for the CDR3 is TGTGCCAGCAGTTTAGCGAATGAGCAGTTCTTC.

The rearrangement links TRBV14 to TRBJ1-1; 7 bases are shared with TRBD1. This CDR3 is 14 amino acids long. Trimming took 2 bases from V and 6 from J; bases not matched to a gene: 6. The germline V gene has CDR1 SGHDN and CDR2 FVKESK. The DNA for the CDR3 is TGTGCCAGCAGCCAACCCGGGACAGCGGCTGAAGCTTTCTTT. This codes for CASSQPGTAAEAFF.

This clone has more than one count but fewer than ten. The V gene is TRBV7-2, the J gene TRBJ2-3, with 9 nucleotides matching TRBD2. The CDR3 length is 15 residues. The V gene's germline CDR1 is SGHTA and CDR2 FQGNSA. J lost 5 bases, V lost 2 bases, and 5 bases had no gene match. This CDR3 is CASSLQGLAGDTQYF. The CDR3 DNA follows: TGTGCCAGCAGCTTACAGGGACTAGCTGGAGATACGCAGTATTTT.

This clone was picked up a small number of times. This sequence joins TRBV28 and TRBJ2-2; perhaps TRBD1 as D (7 bases). V gave up 7 bases and J gave up 6 bases, with 12 bases separating them. The CDR3 is 13 residues long. Per the germline V gene, CDR1 is MDHEN and CDR2 is SYDVKM. CDR3 loop: CASIPRGAGELFF. CDR3 coding DNA: TGTGCCAGCATTCCCAGGGGGGCCGGGGAGCTGTTTTTT.

V usage is TRBV14 and J usage is TRBJ2-1; 10 bases map to TRBD2. Germline CDR1 is SGHDN and CDR2 is FVKESK. This CDR3 has 16 residues. J lost 8 bases, V lost 1 base, and 8 bases had no gene match. The CDR3 DNA follows: TGTGCCAGCAGCCAAGGGGGACTAGCGCGTTTGTATGAGCAGTTCTTC. Translation: CASSQGGLARLYEQFF.

The CDR3 nucleotides read TGCGCCAGCAGTCAATCGGGTCGGTCTCCTCGGGGGACCGAGCAGTACTTC. Translation gives CASSQSGRSPRGTEQYF. The V call is TRBV23-1, the J call TRBJ2-7, with D possibly matching TRBD2 (6 bases). TRBV23-1 falls under the ORF class, with uncertain function. The CDR3 contains 17 residues. V was trimmed by 0 bases and J by 6 bases, leaving 21 bases between them.

The chain uses TRBV30 and TRBJ1-1; 9 nucleotides align to TRBD1. The germline V gene has CDR1 GTSNPN and CDR2 SVGIG (reference sequence). The CDR3 contains 16 residues. V shed 1 base, J shed 4 bases, and the junction held 10 bases outside the gene matches. In nucleotides, the CDR3 is TGTGCCTGGAGTGGACCTTACAGGGGGCGTGTCACTGAAGCTTTCTTT. Residues: CAWSGPYRGRVTEAFF.

This clone occurred a few times. The rearrangement uses TRBV29-1 and TRBJ1-2; 9 bases are shared with TRBD1. CDR1 is SQVTM and CDR2 is ANQGSEA in the germline V gene. The CDR3 length is 13 residues. Unmatched junction bases numbered 3, after V lost 3 bases and J lost 4 bases. CDR3 DNA: TGCAGCGTTGAGAGGGACAGGGCCTATGGCTACACCTTC. As protein: CSVERDRAYGYTF.